This TCR beta chain stems from a study of T cell responses to AZD1222 COVID-19 vaccine (dated by TCRdb to the early 2020s). In terms of the full investigation: TCR sequencing was performed for 230 to 250 trial participants, of whom about 200 were given two doses of AZD1222 and about 25 were given two doses of MenACWY control vaccine. Enrollment into the trials was organized by age into subgroups of 18-55, 56-69 and 70-plus years, and those subgroups contained roughly 150, 30 and 60 TCR-sequenced participants, respectively.

Regarding this clone: Which antigen it targets is not known. No base quality information exists; no much larger clone differs at one position.

The CDR3 regions of human TCRbeta chains were subjected to immunosequencing. The study's own analysis went as follows. Repertoire TCRs were checked for matches against a reference library of SARS-CoV-2-specific TCRs that had been generated using the MIRA antigen-specificity platform. Breadth was defined as the fraction of unique TCRs that were SARS-CoV-2-associated, and depth was defined as the fraction of total T cells that were SARS-CoV-2-associated. Each spike-specific TCR was assigned to its reactive spike region and to a CD4 or CD8 class using the MIRA data. Log10-transformed breadth and depth values were compared by one-way ANOVA with Sidak's multiple comparisons tests. Held by TCRdb, this immuneACCESS table contains in-frame sequences only and omits some clones. Under half of the omission traces to an unresolved V gene where checked; the cause of the rest is unknown. V and J calls and clone size follow that table, whereas D and trimming were derived from the DNA. Present in this sample are tens of thousands of clones, around nine tenths of which were seen just once. The ten largest clonotypes hold 6.9% of the sample.

Overall study outcomes, separate from this receptor: Conclusions about previously exposed vaccinees were limited because only a handful of AZD1222 recipients were SARS-CoV-2 seropositive at baseline. Because no day 14 peak-response samples were available, repertoires were characterized only after the peak T cell response. The 56-69-year group was small, and its depth increase did not reach significance, likely because of low power. The vaccine-associated CD4 TCRs covered the entire spike protein, and the dominant responses fell in regions 160-218 and 743-854. After two AZD1222 doses, spike-specific TCR breadth and depth were significantly higher than at day 0 and than in MenACWY recipients. Epitopes outside the regions mutated in the B.1.351 and B.1.1.7 variants were reportedly recognized by nearly half of the unique spike-specific TCRs. Most participants were white British and females outnumbered males, and the authors suggested that clonal diversity may have been underestimated.

Per the publication, the time point label means: about 28 days (+/-7) after the second vaccine dose. AZD1222 recipients whose second dose came at about 4 weeks and those whose second dose came at about 12 weeks were combined into one group, since spike-specific TCR depth and breadth did not differ between the two schedules. Samples from vaccinated people were obtained from the UK trials COV001 and COV002, which included a single-blind randomized controlled phase 2/3 trial of AZD1222 (ChAdOx1 nCoV-19) in healthy adults. For TCRbeta chain sequencing, PBMC samples were collected from trial participants at day 0 and at day 28 after the second dose. CDR1 and CDR2, looked up from the germline V gene (reference sequence), are MNHEY and SMNVEV. Inclusive of the bounding cysteine and phenylalanine, the CDR3 is 18 residues long. Only the CDR3 region is kept as DNA, spanning 54 bases read in frame from base 1. Relative to germline, V is 3 bases shorter and J is 3 bases shorter, with 18 bases between their ends.

The sample here was peripheral blood, taken 28 days after the second AZD1222 dose. This chain is built from TRBV27 and TRBJ2-6; TRBD2 is possibly the D segment (6 matching bases). The TCR originated in an adult who received the AZD1222 COVID-19 vaccine. The DNA is as follows: TGTGCCAGCAGTTTTTCGGGGGAAGGGGCTGGTGGGGCCAACGTCCTGACTTTC. It codes for CASSFSGEGAGGANVLTF.